The sequence of this TCR beta chain was determined in a study of technical replicates of blood from a few donors. Produced via immunoSEQ multiplex PCR; TCRdb's table is partial and in-frame only. The sample includes 75,000 to 95,000 clones, 75% to 95% of them seen just once. This clonotype was sampled from a human donor in good health. The sample comprised T cells isolated from PBMCs.

The CDR3 region is CASSLWGGQETQYF. CDR3 in DNA: TGTGCCAGCAGCTTGTGGGGGGGCCAGGAGACCCAGTACTTC. The chain recombines TRBV7-2 with TRBJ2-5, with a tentative D call TRBD2 (7 bases). This CDR3 is 14 amino acids long. V was shortened by 3 bases and J by 5 bases, with 13 bases between the two germline ends. The germline gives CDR1 SGHTA, CDR2 FQGNSA.